These T cell receptor beta chains were read from a single sample in a study of cytomegalovirus exposure and HLA in healthy donors. Libraries were prepared by immunoSEQ multiplex PCR; TCRdb keeps only in-frame clonotypes and omits some of them. The top ten clones hold about 2.9% of a sample with 120,000 or so clones, 80% of them seen once. The sample comprised PBMCs. These receptors originate from a woman aged 55-69 years in good health and CMV-seropositive. Each CDR3 is given without its conserved first and last residue. Each record gives: clone size, V gene, CDR3 protein. Clone size is shown for a subset of rows, as once, few, many or a class of expanded clone.

>.|TRBV6-5
ASSSSGNTEAF
>once|TRBV7-8
ASSQTGSDYGYT
>once|TRBV11-1
ASSKSSGSSNEQF
>.|TRBV5-4
ASSWASGSYNEQY
>.|TRBV4-1
ASSQGWAGSYEQY
>.|TRBV2
ATEIWDRGYEQY
>few|TRBV19
ASSIRDGSSYEQY
>.|TRBV5-8
ASSRTGAQIEKLF
>.|TRBV29-1
SVLGQGDRGEQF
>.|TRBV7-2
ASSLAGTGPYGYT
>.|TRBV5-1
ASSPTGGPRNEQY
>.|TRBV7-2
ASSLDFSGANVLT
>.|TRBV5-8
ASSFTTGLWNQPQH
>.|TRBV29-1
SVYATGGGEGF
>.|TRBV4-1
ASSQHRAYEQY
>.|TRBV7-9
ASSLGSAGNYGYT
>.|TRBV2
ASSEMVEEAF
>once|TRBV28
ASSLRYSIRVEYSNQPQH
>.|TRBV14
ASSPVGALYEQY
>.|TRBV5-4
ASSLVTGGNGYT
>.|TRBV2
ASTGAGANVLT
>.|TRBV6-6
ASKRQVAKNIQY
>.|TRBV7-6
ASSLGQIGETQY
>once|TRBV10-2
ASSDLGLALYEQY
>.|TRBV18
ASSPRGQGGGELF
>.|TRBV7-9
ASSLARGLFQETQY
>.|TRBV7-6
ASSLTGISDGYT
>.|TRBV9
ASSDDLTQLNNEQF
>.|TRBV4-2
ASRNQGDPYEQY
>.|TRBV20-1
SAVIYGEQY
>.|TRBV10-1
ATIMRASGSRNEQF
>.|TRBV4-1
ASSHQMQGGTEAF
>.|TRBV11-3
ASSSTGLAGGNEQF
>.|TRBV9
ASSPGTEFLYGYT
>.|TRBV11-2
ASSWTTYSYNEQF
>.|TRBV4-1
ASSLSFRDRASNEQF
>few|TRBV9
ASSVRDSYNEQF
>.|TRBV6-6
ASTGSTGKNYNEQF
>.|TRBV27
ASNSLTTGEWPTGELF
>few|TRBV6-5
ASSGTGRGEKLF
>.|TRBV7-2
ASRLGGGTDTQY
>.|TRBV6-1
ASRKVGGDSYEQY
>.|TRBV11-1
ASSLALAAMNTEAF
>.|TRBV5-4
ATTVPGQGNTDTQY
>.|TRBV2
ASSDGREFIYEQY
>.|TRBV7-9
SSSLEGLNTEAF
>.|TRBV4-1
ASSQRYLAGGETGELF
>.|TRBV2
ASSLSTYSYEQY
>.|TRBV15
ATSTSPDRAESTGELF
>.|TRBV4-2
ASSQESSRSPTDTQY
>.|TRBV28
ASSLFWGTGRLPHEQY
>.|TRBV28
ASSLAGTVETQY